The rows below give T cell receptor beta chains drawn from one sample of a study of identical twins. Each CDR3 protein gets one entry after TCRdb re-called the 5' RACE reads with MiXCR. The table has roughly 770,000 distinct CDR3 sequences, approximately 18% seen once. Another study also made use of these data, one on T cells expressing NK-cell markers.

The material sequenced was PBMCs. These receptors came from a woman in her late teens or twenties in good health. CDR3s include the opening cysteine and the closing phenylalanine or tryptophan. D genes are given only for firm matches. Rows may omit the clone size; those that give it use once, few, many or a size class.

j_call d_call v_call clone_size cdr3_nt cdr3_aa
TRBJ1-1 . TRBV6-5 . TGTGCCAGCAGTTACAATCTATCCCCCAGCCAAGCTTTCTTT CASSYNLSPSQAFF
TRBJ2-4 TRBD2 TRBV4-3 . TGCGCCAGCAGCTCGGGACTAGCGGGGGTAGCCAAAAACATTCAGTACTTC CASSSGLAGVAKNIQYF
TRBJ2-1 . TRBV18 . TGTGCCAGCTCACCGAGGGGTTACCCCCTGAATGAGCAGTTCTTC CASSPRGYPLNEQFF
TRBJ2-5 TRBD2 TRBV4-1 . TGCGCCAGCAGCCTGACTAGCAACCAAGAGACCCAGTACTTC CASSLTSNQETQYF
TRBJ2-2 . TRBV6-5 few TGTGCCAGCAGGCCTGGAACCGGGGAGCTGTTTTTT CASRPGTGELFF
TRBJ2-3 TRBD2 TRBV7-2 . TGTGCCAGCAGCTTAGTAGGGCGGGAGCGTTATTTT CASSLVGRERYF
TRBJ1-1 . TRBV5-1 . TGCGCCAGCAGCTTGGCCGGCAGGGAGGCGAGCACTGAAGCTTTCTTT CASSLAGREASTEAFF
TRBJ2-2 . TRBV29-1 . TGCAGCGTTGAGCCCACTAGAAACACCGGGGAGCTGTTTTTT CSVEPTRNTGELFF
TRBJ2-1 TRBD1 TRBV11-1 . TGTGCCAGCAGCTTATGGGACAGGGGCAACAATGAGCAGTTCTTC CASSLWDRGNNEQFF
TRBJ2-1 TRBD1 TRBV6-1 few TGTGCCAGCCAAGGGGGCGTTTACAATGAGCAGTTCTTC CASQGGVYNEQFF
TRBJ2-7 TRBD2 TRBV29-1 few TGCAGCGCTGGGGCTAGCGGGAGCGGCGAGCAGTACTTC CSAGASGSGEQYF
TRBJ2-7 TRBD2 TRBV7-3 . TGTGCCAGCAGCTCGGGACTAGCGGGGTCCCACGAGCAGTACTTC CASSSGLAGSHEQYF
TRBJ2-5 . TRBV7-9 . TGTGCCAGCAGCTTACGTTCTGGCCAGAGGCAAGAGACCCAGTACTTC CASSLRSGQRQETQYF
TRBJ1-2 . TRBV11-2 . TGTGCCAGCAGCTTAGGTTGGGATGGCTACACCTTC CASSLGWDGYTF
TRBJ2-1 TRBD1 TRBV5-1 few TGCGCCAGCAGCTACGGGACAGGGTCTCTCAATGAGCAGTTCTTC CASSYGTGSLNEQFF
TRBJ2-5 TRBD1 TRBV29-1 . TGCAGCGTTCTGGACAGGGGGGAAGAGACCCAGTACTTC CSVLDRGEETQYF
TRBJ1-6 . TRBV5-1 few TGCGCCAGCAGCGGCAGCGGGGTTCCTAATTCACCCCTCCACTTT CASSGSGVPNSPLHF
TRBJ2-7 . TRBV7-9 once TGTGCCAGCAGGCCGGATCAAGGCGAGCAGTACTTC CASRPDQGEQYF
TRBJ2-1 . TRBV7-8 . TGTGCCAGCAGGGAAGTAGTCAGCTCCTACAATGAGCAGTTCTTC CASREVVSSYNEQFF
TRBJ2-7 . TRBV6-1 . TGTGCCAGCAGTGAAGGGGCTGGGGACCTCTACGAGCAGTACTTC CASSEGAGDLYEQYF
TRBJ1-2 . TRBV10-3 . TGTGCCATCAGTGAGTCTTCGATTGGCCGGGCAGGCGATGGCTACACCTTC CAISESSIGRAGDGYTF
TRBJ2-1 . TRBV29-1 . TGCAGCGTTGAATGGGTAGCGGTGTCCTACAATGAGCAGTTCTTC CSVEWVAVSYNEQFF
TRBJ2-5 . TRBV5-1 once TGCGCCAGCAGCATGTCGTTCGGGGAGACCCAGTACTTC CASSMSFGETQYF
TRBJ2-7 . TRBV25-1 many TGTGCCACAAAGGGGATTGACTACGAGCAGTACTTC CATKGIDYEQYF
TRBJ2-1 . TRBV29-1 . TGCAGCGTTTCTTCAGTCAATGAGCAGTTCTTC CSVSSVNEQFF
TRBJ2-7 . TRBV11-2 . TGTGCCAGCAGCTCCTCGACTGGGTCCTACGAGCAGTACTTC CASSSSTGSYEQYF
TRBJ2-2 . TRBV20-1 . TGCAGTGCTAAGGGCCTAGGATGGGACGGGGAGCTGTTTTTT CSAKGLGWDGELFF
TRBJ2-1 . TRBV7-7 . TGTGCTAGCAGCTTTGGCCGAGGTGCCCTCGATGAGCAGTTCTTC CASSFGRGALDEQFF
TRBJ2-3 . TRBV20-1 . TGCAGTGCTAGAGACCCGGGACGAAGCACAGATACGCAGTATTTT CSARDPGRSTDTQYF
TRBJ2-1 . TRBV20-1 few TGCAGTGCTGTCTCCCTCAGGCGAGGGAGTTACAATGAGCAGTTCTTC CSAVSLRRGSYNEQFF
TRBJ2-2 . TRBV14 . TGTGCCAGCAGCCAAGTCCAGATTAGCACCGGGGAGCTGTTTTTT CASSQVQISTGELFF
TRBJ2-7 . TRBV6-5 . TGTGCCAGCAGTTACGTCCGGAGAGGGTCCTACGAGCAGTACTTC CASSYVRRGSYEQYF
TRBJ2-1 TRBD2 TRBV5-1 few TGCGCCAGCAGCTTGGATTTTAGCGGGGGAGGAAATGAGCAGTTCTTC CASSLDFSGGGNEQFF
TRBJ2-2 . TRBV6-5 few TGTGCCAGCAGTTACTCTGTCGGGGCGGGGGCCTACACCGGGGAGCTGTTTTTT CASSYSVGAGAYTGELFF
TRBJ2-1 . TRBV20-1 few TGCAGTGCTGGATTACAGGAAAGTGAGCAGTTCTTC CSAGLQESEQFF
TRBJ2-3 TRBD2 TRBV29-1 few TGCAGCGTTGAAGAGGTCGTAACGGGAGGGATTTTGGGGACAGATACGCAGTATTTT CSVEEVVTGGILGTDTQYF
TRBJ2-7 . TRBV5-1 few TGCGCCAGCAGCTCCCGGGACACCTACGAGCAGTACTTC CASSSRDTYEQYF
TRBJ2-1 . TRBV6-1 . TGTGCCAGCAGGTCCGCCGGTTCCAGCTCCTACAATGAGCAGTTCTTC CASRSAGSSSYNEQFF
TRBJ2-2 . TRBV24-1 few TGTGCCACCAGTGATTCCGCACCGAACACCGGGGAGCTGTTTTTT CATSDSAPNTGELFF
TRBJ2-1 . TRBV10-1 few TGCGCCAGCAGTGAAAGGGGGAAGGGCTCCTACAATGAGCAGTTCTTC CASSERGKGSYNEQFF